The rows below give T cell receptor beta chains drawn from one sample of a study of siplizumab effects on memory and regulatory T cells. The data were produced by immunoSEQ multiplex PCR, yet TCRdb's version contains in-frame clones alone and is incomplete. The sample shows some 100,000 clones, 93% of them seen only once. Sequenced input: CD8+ T cells sorted from blood. All receptors derive from a human donor in good health. Both conserved end residues are part of each CDR3. The D gene is left open where the match is weak. Rows may omit the clone size; those that give it use once, few, many or a size class.

>TRBV7-9|TRBJ1-1|15|TRBD1|NA
TGTGCCAGCAGCGAGACAGGGTACATGAACACTGAAGCTTTCTTT
CASSETGYMNTEAFF
>TRBV6-5|TRBJ2-1|10|NA|NA
TGTGCCAGCGGGTACAATGAGCAGTTCTTC
CASGYNEQFF
>TRBV5-1|TRBJ2-7|13|NA|NA
TGCGCCAGCAGCTTGGAAGGGGGCTACGAGCAGTACTTC
CASSLEGGYEQYF
>TRBV29-1|TRBJ1-1|11|NA|NA
TGCAGCGTTGCAACGAGCACTGAAGCTTTCTTT
CSVATSTEAFF
>TRBV7-6|TRBJ2-1|16|TRBD2|NA
TGTGCCAGCAGCGCCCTAGTAGCGGGGGTGGACAATGAGCAGTTCTTC
CASSALVAGVDNEQFF
>TRBV7-9|TRBJ1-1|13|NA|few
TGTGCCAGCAGCCCCCCCGGGAACACTGAAGCTTTCTTT
CASSPPGNTEAFF
>TRBV7-9|TRBJ1-1|13|TRBD1|few
TGTGCCAGCAGCTTAGGGGGACAGGTTGAAGCTTTCTTT
CASSLGGQVEAFF
>TRBV7-8|TRBJ1-5|15|NA|NA
TGTGCCAGCAGCGAGTGGTGGCAGGGTCGACAGCCCCAGCATTTT
CASSEWWQGRQPQHF
>TRBV9|TRBJ1-4|16|NA|once
TGTGCCAGCAGCGAGATTCGACAGACAACTAATGAAAAACTGTTTTTT
CASSEIRQTTNEKLFF
>TRBV6-5|TRBJ2-5|14|NA|NA
TGTGCCAGCAACCAAGGACAGTCGAAAGAGACCCAGTACTTC
CASNQGQSKETQYF
>TRBV9|TRBJ2-7|14|NA|NA
TGTGCCAGCAGCGTAGGAGACAGCTCCTACGAGCAGTACTTC
CASSVGDSSYEQYF
>TRBV4-1|TRBJ2-1|16|NA|once
TGCGCCAGCAGCCGCGGAGACAGAAGCTCCTACAATGAGCAGTTCTTC
CASSRGDRSSYNEQFF
>TRBV27|TRBJ2-7|13|NA|few
TGTGCCAGCAGACAGGGCCGAGCCTACGAGCAGTACTTC
CASRQGRAYEQYF
>TRBV9|TRBJ1-1|12|NA|NA
TGTGCCAGCCTGCGAGGGGACACTGAAGCTTTCTTT
CASLRGDTEAFF
>TRBV4-1|TRBJ1-5|15|TRBD1|NA
TGCGCCAGCAGCCAGATACAGGGGGGGGATCAGCCCCAGCATTTT
CASSQIQGGDQPQHF
>TRBV6-5|TRBJ2-7|14|NA|NA
TGTGCCAGCAGTTATAAGGGGGGCGACTACGAGCAGTACTTC
CASSYKGGDYEQYF
>TRBV27|TRBJ2-1|15|NA|NA
TGTGCCAGCAGTTTATATTCGGGGCCAGACAATGAGCAGTTCTTC
CASSLYSGPDNEQFF
>TRBV6-5|TRBJ2-2|15|NA|once
TGTGCCAGCAGTTACTGGCAGGACCCCACCGGGGAGCTGTTTTTT
CASSYWQDPTGELFF
>TRBV4-1|TRBJ1-1|16|TRBD1|NA
TGCGCCAGCAGCCAAAAGACAGGGGCTAAGAACACTGAAGCTTTCTTT
CASSQKTGAKNTEAFF
>TRBV4-1|TRBJ1-1|15|NA|NA
TGCGCCAGCAGCCAAGCGGGGTCGGCGAACACTGAAGCTTTCTTT
CASSQAGSANTEAFF
>TRBV11-2|TRBJ1-1|12|TRBD1|NA
TGTGCCAGCAGAACAGGGGTTGTTGAAGCTTTCTTT
CASRTGVVEAFF
>TRBV7-3|TRBJ2-5|13|TRBD1|NA
TGTGCCAGCAGCCGGGGACAGCAAGAGACCCAGTACTTC
CASSRGQQETQYF
>TRBV27|TRBJ2-1|16|TRBD2|NA
TGTGCCAGCTCCCTTACCGGGACTAGCGGGAGAAATGAGCAGTTCTTC
CASSLTGTSGRNEQFF